These 32 T cell receptor beta chains share one sample of origin, sequenced in a study of identical twins. TCRdb used MiXCR to reprocess the 5' RACE reads, holding one entry per CDR3 protein. The sample has hundreds of thousands of distinct CDR3 sequences, approximately 13% seen once. This sample was also put to use in a study of yellow fever vaccine responses in identical twins.

Sequencing was performed on PBMCs. These receptors all stem from a woman aged 18-30 years in good health.

As DNA, the CDR3 is TGTGCCAGCAGCTTCTGGGGGGGCGATGAGCAGTTCTTC. Translating it yields CASSFWGGDEQFF. This rearrangement joins TRBV5-4 to TRBJ2-1; tentative D call: TRBD2 (7 bases). The CDR3 totals 13 residues. With 2 bases removed from V and 8 bases from J, the gap between germline ends came to 11 bases. From germline, CDR1 is SGHNT and CDR2 YYREEE (reference sequence).

This clonotype has just a few counts. The J gene is TRBJ2-2, the V gene TRBV7-8; TRBD1 is a possible D gene (6 bases). V was shortened by 5 bases and J by 3 bases, with 13 bases between the two germline ends. CDR1 and CDR2 (germline): SGHVS, FQNEAQ. The CDR3 loop spans 15 amino acids. DNA for the CDR3: TGTGCCAGCAGCACCACAGGGTTGGACACCGGGGAGCTGTTTTTT. Amino acid sequence: CASSTTGLDTGELFF.

This clonotype was seen more than once but under ten times. CDR3 DNA sequence: TGCGCCAGCAGCTTTCTGAGTAGGGGAGATACGCAGTATTTT. Its translation is CASSFLSRGDTQYF. This rearrangement joins TRBV5-1 to TRBJ2-3; D is perhaps TRBD1 (5 bases). This CDR3 has 14 residues. Trimming shortened V by 2 bases and J by 5 bases, and 12 bases separated the two germline ends. Per the germline V gene, CDR1 is SGHRS and CDR2 is YFSETQ.

This clonotype was recorded at least ten times. The chain recombines TRBV12-3 or TRBV12-4 with TRBJ1-1, with a possible D match to TRBD1 (5 bases). This CDR3 contains 13 residues. Trimming pared 6 bases from V and 4 bases from J, leaving 12 bases between. CDR3 sequence reads: CASSLGRTTEAFF. The CDR3 DNA sequence: TGTGCCAGCAGCTTGGGGCGAACCACTGAAGCTTTCTTT.

This clonotype was seen a few times. This chain links TRBV7-3 with TRBJ2-2; 8 nucleotides agree with TRBD1. The CDR3 totals 18 residues. Germline CDR1 reads SGHTA; CDR2 reads FQGTGA. Germline trimming cut 1 base from V and 5 bases from J; bases unmatched to any gene: 12. CDR3 protein: CASSLIGRGPTGTGELFF. CDR3 DNA: TGTGCCAGCAGCTTAATTGGCAGGGGGCCGACGGGGACCGGGGAGCTGTTTTTT.

This clonotype was recorded at least ten times. This chain connects TRBV10-2 to TRBJ1-1; unclear D gene. From germline, CDR1 is WSHSY and CDR2 SAAADI. The CDR3 sequence is 12 residues long. V was trimmed by 3 bases and J by 11 bases, leaving 13 bases between them. The CDR3 region has the DNA TGCGCCAGCAGTGAATTTCGGAGGGTTGCTTTCTTT. Its protein is CASSEFRRVAFF.

This clonotype was observed many times. This rearrangement joins TRBV15 to TRBJ1-1; D remains unclear. Germline assignment: CDR1 LNHNV and CDR2 YYDKDF (reference sequence). This CDR3 is built from 12 residues. The V end was cut by 1 base, the J end by 11 bases, with 11 bases between. The CDR3 coding sequence is TGTGCCACCAGCAGAGCTGAGGGTAGTGCTTTCTTT. Translating gives CATSRAEGSAFF.

This clonotype was seen a few times. The chain has TRBV3-1 and TRBJ1-6, with TRBD1 matching over 8 bases. From germline, CDR1 is LGHDT and CDR2 YNNKEL (reference sequence). CDR3 length: 17 amino acids. V shed 2 bases, J shed 8 bases, and the junction held 11 bases outside the gene matches. The CDR3 reads CASSQKAPQGAYSPLHF. The CDR3 coding sequence is TGTGCCAGCAGCCAAAAGGCCCCTCAGGGGGCCTATTCACCCCTCCACTTT. Supplemented by reference TRBV3-1 and TRBJ1-6, the full variable domain reads DTAVSQTPKYLVTQMGNDKSIKCEQNLGHDTMYWYKQDSKKFLKIMFSYNNKELIINETVPNRFSPKSPDKAHLNLHINSLELGDSAVYFCASSQKAPQGAYSPLHFGNGTRLTVT.

This clonotype was found a few times. This chain joins TRBV20-1 and TRBJ2-5; no reliable D call. CDR1 DFQATT and CDR2 SNEGSKA come from the germline V gene (reference sequence). V dropped 5 bases and J dropped 5 bases, with 3 bases sitting between them. The CDR3 is 9 amino acids. The CDR3 nucleotides read TGCAGTGCTCCGGAGACCCAGTACTTC. As protein: CSAPETQYF.

This clonotype was detected only a few times. V is TRBV21-1 and J is TRBJ2-1; TRBD1 reflects the table's D call only, with no check against the DNA. TRBV21-1 is annotated as a pseudogene. This CDR3 contains 16 residues. CDR3: CASSKSNRERAYEQFF. The CDR3 DNA reads TGTGCCAGCAGCAAGAGTAACAGGGAAAGGGCTTATGAGCAGTTCTTC.

This clonotype was picked up many times. The chain has TRBV7-9 and TRBJ1-6; a weak D match, TRBD1 (6 bases). The CDR3 has 14 residues. Trimming left V 3 bases short and J 9 bases short, with 12 bases between. The V gene's germline CDR1 is SEHNR and CDR2 FQNEAQ (reference sequence). The CDR3 sequence: CASSFTGKVSPLHF. The CDR3 region has the DNA TGTGCCAGCAGCTTTACAGGGAAGGTTTCACCCCTCCACTTT. The variable domain in full, with the rest retrieved from reference TRBV7-9 and TRBJ1-6, is DTGVSQNPRHKITKRGQNVTFRCDPISEHNRLYWYRQTLGQGPEFLTYFQNEAQLEKSRLLSDRFSAERPKGSFSTLEIQRTEQGDSAMYLCASSFTGKVSPLHFGNGTRLTVT.

V usage is TRBV7-6 and J usage is TRBJ2-3; D gene ambiguous. Per germline, CDR1 SGHVS and CDR2 FNYEAQ. This CDR3 has 18 amino acids. V lost 0 bases and J 0 bases, leaving 16 bases between the germline ends. CDR3: CASSLARSPLYSTDTQYF. The CDR3 region has the DNA TGTGCCAGCAGCTTAGCCAGGTCACCTCTCTACAGCACAGATACGCAGTATTTT.

As DNA, the CDR3 is TGTGCCAGCAGTCTCGGACAGTTCGTCACAGATACGCAGTATTTT. Amino acids: CASSLGQFVTDTQYF. This chain uses TRBV28 with TRBJ2-3; TRBD1 might be the D (6 bases). This CDR3 comprises 15 residues. Germline CDR1 MDHEN, CDR2 SYDVKM. V dropped 5 bases and J dropped 2 bases, with 14 bases sitting between them.

V usage is TRBV5-6 and J usage is TRBJ2-1, with D possibly TRBD2 on 6 matching bases. The CDR3 extends over 13 amino acids. Germline V gene data show CDR1 as SGHDT and CDR2 as YYEEEE. The V end was cut by 0 bases, the J end by 8 bases, with 9 bases between. The CDR3 sequence: CASSLAWGDEQFF. Written as DNA, the CDR3 is TGTGCCAGCAGCTTGGCCTGGGGGGATGAGCAGTTCTTC.

This clonotype was observed a few times. V and J are TRBV20-1 and TRBJ2-3; 11 nucleotides align to TRBD2. V lost 0 bases to trimming and J lost 3 bases; unmatched junction nucleotides: 11. There are 18 residues in the CDR3. Germline assignment: CDR1 DFQATT and CDR2 SNEGSKA (reference sequence). The CDR3 reads CSARDRGLAGGLTDTQYF. The CDR3 bases are TGCAGTGCTAGAGATCGCGGTCTAGCGGGGGGTTTGACAGATACGCAGTATTTT.

This rearrangement joins TRBV6-1 to TRBJ1-6; D is unresolved. Germline-derived CDR1 and CDR2 are MNHNS and SASEGT. Between the trimmed V and J ends, which lost 3 bases and 16 bases, there was a span of 13 bases. The CDR3 totals 12 residues. DNA of the CDR3: TGTGCCAGCAGTGATCGACCGAAATCGCTCCACTTT. Protein product: CASSDRPKSLHF.

CDR3 nucleotides: TGTGCCAGCAGAAAACAGGGTTTTGAGCAGTTCTTC. It specifies CASRKQGFEQFF. The chain couples TRBV6-2 or TRBV6-3 to TRBJ2-1; weak D call: TRBD1 (6 bases). CDR3 length: 12 amino acids. Trimming pared 6 bases from V and 9 bases from J, leaving 12 bases between. The germline gives CDR1 MNHEY, CDR2 SVGEGT.

This clonotype has at least ten counts. The CDR3 protein is CATNNRFNTGELFF. The CDR3 DNA reads TGTGCCACCAACAACAGATTCAACACCGGGGAGCTGTTTTTT. The rearrangement joins TRBV6-1 to TRBJ2-2, with D unresolved. Germline loops: CDR1 MNHNS, CDR2 SASEGT. The CDR3 is 14 residues long. V was pared by 10 bases and J by 2 bases, with 14 bases between.

This clonotype has more than one count but fewer than ten. The V gene is TRBV28, the J gene TRBJ1-2; 10 bases align to TRBD1. This CDR3 contains 13 residues. Germline values: CDR1 MDHEN, CDR2 SYDVKM. J lost 8 bases, V lost 6 bases, and 6 bases had no gene match. CDR3 region: CASRRGQGWGYTF. In DNA form, the CDR3 reads TGTGCCAGCAGGAGGGGACAGGGGTGGGGCTACACCTTC.

This clonotype occurred many times. This chain links TRBV4-1 with TRBJ2-2, with 7 bases aligning to TRBD2. V lost 0 bases, J lost 1 base, and 2 bases stayed unmatched. The CDR3 has 16 amino acids. The germline gives CDR1 MGHRA, CDR2 YSYEKL. CDR3 sequence reads: CASSQDLAVNTGELFF. CDR3 DNA: TGCGCCAGCAGCCAAGACCTAGCGGTGAACACCGGGGAGCTGTTTTTT.

In this sample, this clonotype turned up many times. This CDR3 is CSASNEQFF. The CDR3 DNA reads as TGCAGTGCTAGCAATGAGCAGTTCTTC. V is TRBV20-1 and J is TRBJ2-1; D is unclear. CDR1 is DFQATT, CDR2 SNEGSKA, per germline (reference sequence). CDR3 length: 9 residues. Between the trimmed V and J ends, which lost 3 bases and 6 bases, there was a span of 0 bases.

The chain links TRBV7-9 to TRBJ2-1; 10 bases map to TRBD1. The CDR3 length is 14 residues. Germline V gene sequence: CDR1 SEHNR, CDR2 FQNEAQ (reference sequence). V lost 6 bases and J lost 7; bases outside the gene matches: 6. The CDR3 bases are TGTGCCAGCAGTTGGCGACAGGGGGCGAATGAGCAGTTCTTC. Translating gives CASSWRQGANEQFF.

The chain employs TRBV29-1 and TRBJ2-7; D is perhaps TRBD1 or TRBD2 (6 bases each). CDR3 length: 13 residues. Germline CDR1 SQVTM, CDR2 ANQGSEA. Trimming removed 4 bases from V and 2 bases from J, with 12 bases in between. CDR3 in DNA: TGCAGCGTTGTGGAGGGGGTGACCTACGAGCAGTACTTC. Protein: CSVVEGVTYEQYF.

This clonotype was recorded a few times. This chain links TRBV7-9 with TRBJ2-2; no clear D. Between the trimmed V and J ends, which lost 5 bases and 3 bases, there was a span of 7 bases. Per the germline V gene, CDR1 is SEHNR and CDR2 is FQNEAQ (reference sequence). This CDR3 is 13 amino acids long. The CDR3 region is CASSAQYTGELFF. CDR3 nucleotide sequence: TGTGCCAGCAGCGCCCAGTACACCGGGGAGCTGTTTTTT.

The V gene is TRBV15, the J gene TRBJ2-5; TRBD2 is a possible D gene (5 bases). V shed 0 bases and J shed 5 bases, with 13 bases lying between them. Germline loops: CDR1 LNHNV, CDR2 YYDKDF (reference sequence). CDR3 size: 15 residues. The CDR3 reads CATSRDPRDQETQYF. In DNA form, the CDR3 reads TGTGCCACCAGCAGAGATCCGAGGGATCAGGAGACCCAGTACTTC.

This clonotype was found a few times. This sequence joins TRBV2 and TRBJ1-4; no clear D. V lost 7 bases, J lost 8 bases, and 17 bases lay in between. From germline, CDR1 is SNHLY and CDR2 FYNNEI. The length of the CDR3 is 14 residues. The CDR3 DNA is TGTGCCAGCACGACCCGAAACCTTAGAGAAAAACTGTTTTTT. Translating it yields CASTTRNLREKLFF.

Notes on this clonotype: A read error may explain this, as a much larger clone is one base away. CDR3 amino acids: CASNNTNTGELFF. The CDR3 coding sequence is TGTGCCAGCAACAACACGAACACCGGGGAGCTGTTTTTT. The chain is built from TRBV12-3 or TRBV12-4 and TRBJ2-2; D uncertain. This CDR3 is built from 13 residues. Trimming took off 7 bases at V and 0 bases at J, with 6 bases between the two ends.

The chain links TRBV2 to TRBJ2-6; the match to TRBD1 covers 10 bases. The length of the CDR3 is 17 residues. CDR1 SNHLY and CDR2 FYNNEI come from the germline V gene. V shed 6 bases, J shed 2 bases, and the junction held 7 bases outside the gene matches. The CDR3 is CASRTGGSPPGANVLTF. The DNA of the CDR3 is TGTGCCAGCAGGACAGGGGGCAGCCCCCCTGGGGCCAACGTCCTGACTTTC.

This clonotype appeared many times. This chain links TRBV2 with TRBJ1-5; TRBD1 aligns across 9 bases. J was trimmed by 2 bases and V by 4 bases; bases with no gene match: 0. The CDR3 has 14 amino acids. Germline values: CDR1 SNHLY, CDR2 FYNNEI. As DNA, the CDR3 is TGTGCCAGCAGTGGGACAGGGGGCAATCAGCCCCAGCATTTT. It yields the protein CASSGTGGNQPQHF. Full variable domain (missing parts from reference TRBV2 and TRBJ1-5): EPEVTQTPSHQVTQMGQEVILRCVPISNHLYFYWYRQILGQKVEFLVSFYNNEISEKSEIFDDQFSVERPDGSNFTLKIRSTKLEDSAMYFCASSGTGGNQPQHFGDGTRLSIL.

Many counts were recorded for this clonotype. The chain links TRBV3-1 to TRBJ1-5, with D possibly being TRBD1 (6 bases). Germline V gene sequence: CDR1 LGHDT, CDR2 YNNKEL (reference sequence). V was pared by 0 bases and J by 7 bases, with 13 bases between. This CDR3 is 15 amino acids long. This CDR3 reads CASSQEQSGGQPQHF. The CDR3 coding sequence is TGTGCCAGCAGCCAAGAACAGAGTGGGGGCCAGCCCCAGCATTTT.

The J gene is TRBJ2-1, the V gene TRBV11-2; 12 positions match TRBD2. This CDR3 has 16 residues. Germline V gives CDR1 SGHAT, CDR2 FQNNGV. J lost 9 bases, V lost 4 bases, and 10 bases had no gene match. CDR3 sequence: CASSSLAGGPQGEQFF. The CDR3 DNA follows: TGTGCCAGCAGCTCACTAGCGGGGGGCCCCCAAGGTGAGCAGTTCTTC.

This clonotype came up a few times. This chain joins TRBV15 and TRBJ1-1; TRBD1 is a possible D gene (5 bases). Germline V gene data show CDR1 as LNHNV and CDR2 as YYDKDF (reference sequence). This CDR3 is 16 amino acids long. V was trimmed by 9 bases and J by 5 bases, leaving 25 bases between them. The CDR3 DNA follows: TGTGCCACAGGGACCCCTTTGACGTCGGGGAGGACTGAAGCTTTCTTT. It translates to CATGTPLTSGRTEAFF.